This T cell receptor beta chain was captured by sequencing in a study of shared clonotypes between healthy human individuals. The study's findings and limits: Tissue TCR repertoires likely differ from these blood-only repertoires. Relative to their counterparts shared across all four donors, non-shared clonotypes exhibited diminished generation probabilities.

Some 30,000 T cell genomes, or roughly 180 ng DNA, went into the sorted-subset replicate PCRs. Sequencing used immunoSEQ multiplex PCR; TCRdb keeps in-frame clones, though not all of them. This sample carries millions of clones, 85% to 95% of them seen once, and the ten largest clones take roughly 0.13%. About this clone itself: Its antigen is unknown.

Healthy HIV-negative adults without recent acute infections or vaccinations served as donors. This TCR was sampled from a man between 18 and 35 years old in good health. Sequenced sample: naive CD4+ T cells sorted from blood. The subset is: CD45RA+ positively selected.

The CDR3 nucleotides read TGTGCCAGCAGCGCCCGGTCTTTAGGAAACACCATATATTTT. It codes for CASSARSLGNTIYF. The chain links TRBV7-9 to TRBJ1-3; D call uncertain. This CDR3 has 14 residues. V shed 5 bases and J shed 4 bases, with 12 bases lying between them. From germline, CDR1 is SEHNR and CDR2 FQNEAQ (reference sequence). Based on the CDR3 plus reference TRBV7-9 and TRBJ1-3, the full variable domain is DTGVSQNPRHKITKRGQNVTFRCDPISEHNRLYWYRQTLGQGPEFLTYFQNEAQLEKSRLLSDRFSAERPKGSFSTLEIQRTEQGDSAMYLCASSARSLGNTIYFGEGSWLTVV.